What follows are 20 T cell receptor beta chains derived from one specimen sequenced in a study of beta chain features in type 1 diabetes (dated by TCRdb to between 2018 and 2020). Points the paper makes about the study in general: In all four CD4+ subsets, TCRB CDR3 length was moderately but significantly shorter in type 1 diabetes patients.

Which antigens these TCRs recognize remains unknown. Receptors were amplified or captured by the immunoSEQ multiplex PCR assay. The entire isolated RNA was reverse transcribed using the High Capacity cDNA Reverse Transcription Kit, and thus expressed TCRB transcripts were sequenced. TCRdb retrieved this table from immuneACCESS and kept in-frame rearrangements only. Not all clones are present; in checked studies, unresolved V genes account for under half, and no reason is known for the remainder. In all, the sample holds some 44,000 clones, and 66% of those were seen once. Roughly 2.2% of the sample comes from the top ten. Source material: Tregs from blood. The sample's cell subset or site label, in plain terms: regulatory CD4+ T cells. The receptor source for this set is a woman aged 18-29 years with type 1 diabetes.

This clone was counted a few times. The rearrangement joins TRBV7-6 to TRBJ2-7; 14 bases align to TRBD2. V lost 5 bases, J lost 4 bases, and 4 bases stayed unmatched. The CDR3 extends over 15 amino acids. CDR1 and CDR2 from the germline V gene are SGHVS and FNYEAQ. CDR3 nucleotides: TGTGCCAGCAGCCCCCGACTAGCGGGAGGGTACGAGCAGTACTTC. Amino acids: CASSPRLAGGYEQYF. The complete variable domain, with remaining parts taken from reference TRBV7-6 and TRBJ2-7, reads GAGVSQSPRYKVTKRGQDVALRCDPISGHVSLYWYRQALGQGPEFLTYFNYEAQQDKSGLPNDRFSAERPEGSISTLTIQRTEQRDSAMYRCASSPRLAGGYEQYFGPGTRLTVT.

The rearrangement joins TRBV10-3 to TRBJ2-7, with TRBD2 matching 10 bases. V was pared by 8 bases and J by 3 bases, with 4 bases of the junction left unmatched. This CDR3 spans 13 amino acids. Per the germline V gene, CDR1 is ENHRY and CDR2 is SYGVKD. This chain's CDR3 is CAIGASGSYEQYF. The CDR3 bases are TGTGCCATCGGGGCTAGCGGGAGCTACGAGCAGTACTTC.

The chain recombines TRBV29-1 with TRBJ1-1; a weak D match, TRBD1 (6 bases). The CDR3 length is 12 residues. The germline CDR1 and CDR2 sequences are SQVTM and ANQGSEA. The V end was cut by 4 bases, the J end by 2 bases, with 8 bases between. In nucleotides, the CDR3 is TGCAGCGTTGGGACAGCCAACACTGAAGCTTTCTTT. Its translation is CSVGTANTEAFF.

This chain links TRBV5-1 with TRBJ2-2, with a tentative D call TRBD2 (6 bases). This CDR3 is 14 amino acids long. V lost 5 bases to trimming and J lost 5 bases, with 13 bases between them. Germline V CDR1 and CDR2: SGHRS, YFSETQ. The CDR3 is CASSPAGGTGELFF. DNA for the CDR3: TGCGCCAGCAGTCCGGCCGGAGGGACCGGGGAGCTGTTTTTT.

This chain links TRBV7-3 with TRBJ2-1, with 8 nucleotides matching TRBD2. Germline CDR1 SGHTA, CDR2 FQGTGA. The CDR3 has 14 amino acids. J gave up 5 bases and V 4 bases, and 4 bases lay outside the gene matches. The CDR3 nucleotides are TGTGCCAGCAGCTATCGGGGGGGAAACAATGAGCAGTTCTTC. The encoded protein is CASSYRGGNNEQFF.

The chain joins TRBV4-2 to TRBJ2-1; TRBD2 agrees at 11 bases. Germline values: CDR1 LGHNA, CDR2 YNFKEQ. The CDR3 sequence is 16 residues long. After removal of 5 bases from V and 7 bases from J, the junction contained 10 bases not matched to a gene. The CDR3 nucleotides are TGTGCCAGCAGCTCAGTTCCGGGACTAGCGGAGAATGAGCAGTTCTTC. Its translation: CASSSVPGLAENEQFF.

The rearrangement joins TRBV4-3 to TRBJ2-5, with D tentatively TRBD1 (5 bases). The CDR3 runs to 13 residues. V lost 3 bases and J lost 5, with 10 bases in between. Germline lookup yields CDR1 LGHNA and CDR2 YSLEER. Here the CDR3 reads CASSQLQEETQYF. The DNA of the CDR3 is TGCGCCAGCAGCCAGTTACAGGAGGAGACCCAGTACTTC.

V gene TRBV5-6 combines with J gene TRBJ2-1, with 10 bases matching TRBD2. The CDR3 is 13 amino acids. Germline V gene lookup returns CDR1 SGHDT and CDR2 YYEEEE. The J segment lost 6 bases and the V segment lost 4 bases, leaving 1 base of the junction unmatched. CDR3: CASSRTSGNEQFF. CDR3 DNA sequence: TGTGCCAGCAGCAGGACTAGCGGCAATGAGCAGTTCTTC.

The V gene is TRBV4-3, the J gene TRBJ2-1; perhaps TRBD2 as D (5 bases). CDR1 and CDR2 (germline): LGHNA, YSLEER. This CDR3 has 18 residues. With 0 bases removed from V and 6 bases from J, the gap between germline ends came to 21 bases. The CDR3 DNA is TGCGCCAGCAGCCAAGACACCGACCGACTAACCGACGTCAATGAGCAGTTCTTC. It yields the protein CASSQDTDRLTDVNEQFF.

Comments on this clone: Compared with germline, one end of the junction differs, possibly owing to a read error. This specimen includes other DNA sequences encoding the same CDR3. The CDR3 protein is CASSGGTSGIQETQYF. CDR3 bases: TGCGCCAGCAGTGGGGGGACTAGCGGAATCCAAGAGACCCAGTACTTC. The chain couples TRBV25-1 to TRBJ2-5, with 11 bases identical to TRBD2. Germline CDR1 is MGHDK and CDR2 is SYGVNS. The CDR3 runs 16 residues. Filled out from reference TRBV25-1 and TRBJ2-5, the complete variable domain reads EADIYQTPRYLVIGTGKKITLECSQTMGHDKMYWYQQDPGMELHLIHYSYGVNSTEKGDLSSESTVSRIRTEHFPLTLESARPSHTSQYLCASSGGTSGIQETQYFGPGTRLLVL.

The genes are TRBV4-1 and TRBJ2-1; 10 bases line up with TRBD2. J was trimmed by 3 bases and V by 2 bases; bases with no gene match: 4. The CDR3 extends over 16 amino acids. In germline, CDR1 is MGHRA, CDR2 YSYEKL. CDR3: CASSQISGGFYNEQFF. The DNA for the CDR3 is TGCGCCAGCAGCCAAATTAGCGGGGGGTTCTACAATGAGCAGTTCTTC.

The chain links TRBV7-6 to TRBJ2-2; 9 bases are a match to TRBD1. With V trimmed by 4 bases and J by 4 bases, 4 bases remained unmatched. The length of the CDR3 is 15 residues. Germline V lookup: CDR1 SGHVS, CDR2 FNYEAQ. DNA of the CDR3: TGTGCCAGCAGCTCCCACAGGGGGCTCACCGGGGAGCTGTTTTTT. The encoded protein is CASSSHRGLTGELFF.

The V gene is TRBV7-3, the J gene TRBJ2-1; 7 bases are shared with TRBD2. The CDR3 is 11 amino acids. V dropped 5 bases and J dropped 10; count of bases not matched to a gene: 2. Germline V gives CDR1 SGHTA, CDR2 FQGTGA. CDR3 nucleotides: TGTGCCAGCAGCCCCGGGGGGGAGCAGTTCTTC. Its protein product is CASSPGGEQFF.

Only a few counts were recorded for this clone. The chain couples TRBV29-1 to TRBJ1-2; TRBD1 agrees at 12 bases. The germline V gene encodes CDR1 SQVTM and CDR2 ANQGSEA. This CDR3 is built from 14 residues. V gave up 6 bases and J gave up 8 bases; unmatched junction bases: 10. The CDR3 protein is CSVPSGQGARGYTF. The CDR3 DNA sequence: TGCAGCGTCCCCTCGGGACAGGGGGCTAGGGGCTACACCTTC.

The genes are TRBV6-5 and TRBJ2-1; 9 bases align to TRBD1. Per the germline V gene, CDR1 is MNHEY and CDR2 is SVGAGI. This CDR3 is built from 13 residues. V gave up 7 bases and J gave up 6 bases; unmatched junction bases: 4. DNA of the CDR3: TGTGCCAGCACGGGACAGGGTTTCAATGAGCAGTTCTTC. This encodes CASTGQGFNEQFF.

V is TRBV2 and J is TRBJ2-7; 11 positions match TRBD1. J gave up 2 bases and V 2 bases, and 2 bases lay outside the gene matches. The CDR3 sequence is 15 residues long. Germline V gene data show CDR1 as SNHLY and CDR2 as FYNNEI. The chain's CDR3 is CASSESGQGAYEQYF. CDR3 DNA: TGTGCCAGCAGTGAATCGGGACAGGGGGCCTACGAGCAGTACTTC.

The gene calls are TRBV19 and TRBJ2-7; a weak D match, TRBD2 (5 bases). The V gene lost 7 bases and the J gene lost 0 bases, with 19 bases spanning the gap. Germline CDR1 reads LNHDA; CDR2 reads SQIVND (reference sequence). This CDR3 is 16 amino acids long. The CDR3 is CASTPSRDASSYEQYF. The DNA for the CDR3 is TGTGCCAGTACCCCATCGAGGGATGCGAGCTCCTACGAGCAGTACTTC.

This clone has a handful of counts. This rearrangement joins TRBV5-1 to TRBJ2-1; TRBD2 matches at 11 bases. Trimming removed 2 bases from V and 4 bases from J; junction bases left unmatched: 8. The CDR3 runs 17 residues. Germline V gene data show CDR1 as SGHRS and CDR2 as YFSETQ. DNA for the CDR3: TGCGCCAGCAGCTTTCAGCGTAGCGGGAGGGCTTACAATGAGCAGTTCTTC. As protein: CASSFQRSGRAYNEQFF.

The chain carries TRBV19 and TRBJ1-1; 10 bases match TRBD1. Germline V gene data show CDR1 as LNHDA and CDR2 as SQIVND (reference sequence). V shed 7 bases and J 4 bases; nucleotides not matched to a gene: 6. The CDR3 is 14 residues long. CDR3: CASIRQGAPTEAFF. The CDR3 DNA reads as TGTGCCAGTATTCGACAGGGGGCGCCCACTGAAGCTTTCTTT.

The chain couples TRBV7-2 to TRBJ2-1; 12 positions match TRBD2. V lost 5 bases to trimming and J lost 2 bases; unmatched junction nucleotides: 4. The CDR3 is 16 amino acids. Germline V lookup: CDR1 SGHTA, CDR2 FQGNSA. This CDR3 reads CASSPPSGGAYNEQFF. The CDR3 nucleotides read TGTGCCAGCAGCCCACCTAGCGGGGGGGCCTACAATGAGCAGTTCTTC. The full variable domain, its missing parts supplied by reference TRBV7-2 and TRBJ2-1, is GAGVSQSPSNKVTEKGKDVELRCDPISGHTALYWYRQSLGQGLEFLIYFQGNSAPDKSGLPSDRFSAERTGGSVSTLTIQRTQQEDSAVYLCASSPPSGGAYNEQFFGPGTRLTVL.